Listed below are T cell receptor beta chains from one sample, sequenced in a study of blood T cell repertoires in COVID-19. TCRdb keeps only in-frame clones here, not all; method: immunoSEQ multiplex PCR. The sample lists about 220,000 clones; approximately 83% were seen once. The material sequenced was PBMCs or T cells enriched from blood (not recorded which). The receptors originated from a woman aged 60-75 years who had recovered from COVID-19. CDR3s include the opening cysteine and the closing phenylalanine or tryptophan. Fields, in order: J gene, clone size, V gene, D gene, CDR3 DNA, CDR3 protein. A D gene is named only where the DNA matches it firmly. Some rows mark clone size as missing; the rest say once, few, many or name a class of expanded clone.

j_call: TRBJ2-7; clone_size: once; v_call: TRBV2; d_call: .; cdr3_nt: TGTGCCAGCAGTGAACCCTCCCTCGACAAACCCTACGAGCAGTACTTC; cdr3_aa: CASSEPSLDKPYEQYF
j_call: TRBJ2-1; clone_size: .; v_call: TRBV7-2; d_call: .; cdr3_nt: TGTGCCAGCAGCTTAGACCTTCGGCTAGAAGTGGATGAGCAGTTCTTC; cdr3_aa: CASSLDLRLEVDEQFF
j_call: TRBJ2-2; clone_size: .; v_call: TRBV7-3; d_call: TRBD2; cdr3_nt: TGTGCCAGCAGCCCCCGGGGGGGATCGACCACCGGGGAGCTGTTTTTT; cdr3_aa: CASSPRGGSTTGELFF
j_call: TRBJ1-6; clone_size: once; v_call: TRBV18; d_call: .; cdr3_nt: TGTGCCAGCTCACCATCCGGGACTGTAAATTCACCCCTCCACTTT; cdr3_aa: CASSPSGTVNSPLHF
j_call: TRBJ1-2; clone_size: .; v_call: TRBV12-3/TRBV12-4; d_call: .; cdr3_nt: TGTGCCAGCAGACTAGACTATGGCTACACCTTC; cdr3_aa: CASRLDYGYTF
j_call: TRBJ2-3; clone_size: .; v_call: TRBV6-1; d_call: .; cdr3_nt: TGTGCCAGCAGTGAAACGGTTAGCACAGATACGCAGTATTTT; cdr3_aa: CASSETVSTDTQYF
j_call: TRBJ2-7; clone_size: .; v_call: TRBV29-1; d_call: TRBD1; cdr3_nt: TGCAGCATAAGGGACAGGGACTACGAGCAGTACTTC; cdr3_aa: CSIRDRDYEQYF
j_call: TRBJ1-2; clone_size: .; v_call: TRBV19; d_call: TRBD1; cdr3_nt: TGTGCCAGCCGAGGGGGGACAGGAGGGAACTATGGCTACACCTTC; cdr3_aa: CASRGGTGGNYGYTF
j_call: TRBJ2-2; clone_size: .; v_call: TRBV5-4; d_call: TRBD2; cdr3_nt: TGTGCCTGGGGGGGGACCACCGGGGAGCTGTTTTTT; cdr3_aa: CAWGGTTGELFF
j_call: TRBJ2-2; clone_size: .; v_call: TRBV27; d_call: .; cdr3_nt: TGTGCCAGCAGTCCGCGACAGGGGAGGGCCGGGGAGCTGTTTTTT; cdr3_aa: CASSPRQGRAGELFF
j_call: TRBJ2-1; clone_size: .; v_call: TRBV4-1; d_call: TRBD2; cdr3_nt: TGCGCCAGCAGCCAAGATTTTGCCCCCAGCGGGAGGCGCAATGAGCAGTTCTTC; cdr3_aa: CASSQDFAPSGRRNEQFF
j_call: TRBJ1-1; clone_size: .; v_call: TRBV10-3; d_call: TRBD1; cdr3_nt: TGTGCCATCAGTGGGGGACAGGGGAGGAACACTGAAGCTTTCTTT; cdr3_aa: CAISGGQGRNTEAFF
j_call: TRBJ2-7; clone_size: few; v_call: TRBV9; d_call: .; cdr3_nt: TGTGCCAGCAGCGGACAGGTCTCAAGCCACGAGCAGTACTTC; cdr3_aa: CASSGQVSSHEQYF
j_call: TRBJ1-3; clone_size: .; v_call: TRBV5-1; d_call: .; cdr3_nt: TGCGCCAGCAGCTTGGCGGGCTCTGGAAACACCATATATTTT; cdr3_aa: CASSLAGSGNTIYF
j_call: TRBJ1-2; clone_size: .; v_call: TRBV7-2; d_call: TRBD1; cdr3_nt: TGTGCCAGCAGCTCACAGGGGAGCCAAGGGGGCTACACCTTC; cdr3_aa: CASSSQGSQGGYTF
j_call: TRBJ2-4; clone_size: .; v_call: TRBV11-2; d_call: TRBD2; cdr3_nt: TGTGCCAGCAGCTTATCTCAGGGACTAGCAGTCTTAGGATTTCAGTACTTC; cdr3_aa: CASSLSQGLAVLGFQYF
j_call: TRBJ2-2; clone_size: .; v_call: TRBV7-6; d_call: .; cdr3_nt: TGTGCCAGCAGCGCCGGGACAACCCGGAACACCGGGGAGCTGTTTTTT; cdr3_aa: CASSAGTTRNTGELFF
j_call: TRBJ2-7; clone_size: .; v_call: TRBV12-3/TRBV12-4; d_call: .; cdr3_nt: TGTGCCAGCAGTTTCGTACAGGCCGGCGAGCAGTACTTC; cdr3_aa: CASSFVQAGEQYF
j_call: TRBJ2-6; clone_size: .; v_call: TRBV21-1; d_call: .; cdr3_nt: TGTGCCAGCAGCAAAAGGGGGACTGGGGCCAACGTCCTGACTTTC; cdr3_aa: CASSKRGTGANVLTF
j_call: TRBJ1-5; clone_size: .; v_call: TRBV2; d_call: .; cdr3_nt: TGTGCCAGCAGTGATACGGGTTTTGGTCAGCCCCAGCATTTT; cdr3_aa: CASSDTGFGQPQHF
j_call: TRBJ1-1; clone_size: .; v_call: TRBV7-3; d_call: .; cdr3_nt: TGTGCCAGCAGCTTAAACGCGGCCGGGGAAGCTTTCTTT; cdr3_aa: CASSLNAAGEAFF
j_call: TRBJ1-5; clone_size: .; v_call: TRBV5-8; d_call: .; cdr3_nt: TGTGCCAGCAGCTTGGACAGGGACCAGCCCCAGCATTTT; cdr3_aa: CASSLDRDQPQHF
j_call: TRBJ2-2; clone_size: .; v_call: TRBV5-8; d_call: .; cdr3_nt: TGTGCCAGCAACGTCCGGGGGAGAGGCGGGGAGCTGTTTTTT; cdr3_aa: CASNVRGRGGELFF
j_call: TRBJ1-5; clone_size: .; v_call: TRBV5-6; d_call: .; cdr3_nt: TGTGCCAGCAGCTTAAAAATACTCAATCAGCCCCAGCATTTT; cdr3_aa: CASSLKILNQPQHF
j_call: TRBJ2-7; clone_size: .; v_call: TRBV27; d_call: .; cdr3_nt: TGTGCCAGCAGTTTAGGCCCCGGGACACACTCCTACGAGCAGTACTTC; cdr3_aa: CASSLGPGTHSYEQYF
j_call: TRBJ2-2; clone_size: .; v_call: TRBV12-5; d_call: .; cdr3_nt: TGTGCTAGTGGTTTGGTCCTCTCGGGGGCCGGGGAGCTGTTTTTT; cdr3_aa: CASGLVLSGAGELFF
j_call: TRBJ1-3; clone_size: .; v_call: TRBV7-8; d_call: TRBD1; cdr3_nt: TGTGCCAGCAGCTCAACAGGACAGGTCTCGGACACCATATATTTT; cdr3_aa: CASSSTGQVSDTIYF
j_call: TRBJ1-5; clone_size: .; v_call: TRBV6-6; d_call: .; cdr3_nt: TGTGCCAGCAGATCACAGGGTATTGGCAATCAGCCCCAGCATTTT; cdr3_aa: CASRSQGIGNQPQHF
j_call: TRBJ1-2; clone_size: .; v_call: TRBV7-9; d_call: .; cdr3_nt: TGTGCCAGCAGCTTACAAGGAGGGATCTATGGCTACACCTTC; cdr3_aa: CASSLQGGIYGYTF
j_call: TRBJ2-5; clone_size: .; v_call: TRBV7-8; d_call: TRBD2; cdr3_nt: TGTGCCAGCAGCTTGGGCGGACTAGCGAAAGAGACCCAGTACTTC; cdr3_aa: CASSLGGLAKETQYF
j_call: TRBJ2-3; clone_size: once; v_call: TRBV27; d_call: TRBD2; cdr3_nt: TGTGCCAGCAGTTTAAGGACTAGCGGGAGGCCCCCCACAGATACGCAGTATTTT; cdr3_aa: CASSLRTSGRPPTDTQYF